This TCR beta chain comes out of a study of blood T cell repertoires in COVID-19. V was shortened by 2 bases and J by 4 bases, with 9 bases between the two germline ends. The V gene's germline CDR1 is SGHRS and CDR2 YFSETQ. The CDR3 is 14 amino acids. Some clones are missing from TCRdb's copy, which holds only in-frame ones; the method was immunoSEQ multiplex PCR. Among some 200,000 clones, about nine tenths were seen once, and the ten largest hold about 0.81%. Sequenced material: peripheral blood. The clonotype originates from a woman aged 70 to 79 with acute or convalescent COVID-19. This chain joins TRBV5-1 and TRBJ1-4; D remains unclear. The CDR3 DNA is TGCGCCAGCAGCTTCTGGGGAGGTAATGAAAAACTGTTTTTT. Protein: CASSFWGGNEKLFF. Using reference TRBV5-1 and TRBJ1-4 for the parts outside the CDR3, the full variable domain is KAGVTQTPRYLIKTRGQQVTLSCSPISGHRSVSWYQQTPGQGLQFLFEYFSETQRNKGNFPGRFSGRQFSNSRSEMNVSTLELGDSALYLCASSFWGGNEKLFFGSGTQLSVL.